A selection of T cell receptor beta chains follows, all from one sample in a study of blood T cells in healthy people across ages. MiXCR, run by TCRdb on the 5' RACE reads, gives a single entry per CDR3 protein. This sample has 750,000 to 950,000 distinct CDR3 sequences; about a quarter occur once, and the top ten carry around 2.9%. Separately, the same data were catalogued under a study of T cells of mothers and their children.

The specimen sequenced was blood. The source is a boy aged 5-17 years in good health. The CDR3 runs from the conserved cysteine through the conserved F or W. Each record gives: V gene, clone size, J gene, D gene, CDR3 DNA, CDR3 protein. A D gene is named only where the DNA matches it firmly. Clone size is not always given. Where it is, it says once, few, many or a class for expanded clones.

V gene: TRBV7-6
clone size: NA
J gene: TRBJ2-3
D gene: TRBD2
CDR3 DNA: TGTGCCAGCAGCACCCGTGATAGCGGGGAGGAGGATACGCAGTATTTT
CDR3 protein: CASSTRDSGEEDTQYF

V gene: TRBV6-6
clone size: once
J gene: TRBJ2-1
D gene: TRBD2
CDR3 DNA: TGTGCCAGCGGGAGGGGAGCTCGCAATGAGCAGTTCTTC
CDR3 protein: CASGRGARNEQFF

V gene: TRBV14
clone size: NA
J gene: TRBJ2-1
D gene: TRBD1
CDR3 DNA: TGTGCCAGCAGCCAAGGGACAGGGTGGGTAAATGAGCAGTTCTTC
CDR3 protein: CASSQGTGWVNEQFF

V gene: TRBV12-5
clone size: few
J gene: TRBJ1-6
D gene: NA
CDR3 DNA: TGTGCTAGTGGTTTGGTAAGCGGGTCCTACTCACCCCTCCACTTT
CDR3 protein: CASGLVSGSYSPLHF

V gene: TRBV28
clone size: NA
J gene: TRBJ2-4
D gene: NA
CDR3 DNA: TGTGCCAGTCAAAGGCAGATCCTGGACATTCAGTACTTC
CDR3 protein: CASQRQILDIQYF

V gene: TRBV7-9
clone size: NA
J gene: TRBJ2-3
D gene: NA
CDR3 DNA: TGTGCCAGCAGCCCCCCAGAAAGTCGCCTTTGGTATTTT
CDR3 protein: CASSPPESRLWYF

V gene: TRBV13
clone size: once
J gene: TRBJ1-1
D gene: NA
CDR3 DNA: TGTGCCAGCAGCTTTAGGAGGGGGGAAGTTTTCTTT
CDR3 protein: CASSFRRGEVFF

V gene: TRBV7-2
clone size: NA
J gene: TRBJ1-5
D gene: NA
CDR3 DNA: TGTGCCAGCAGCTTGGATGAAGGGGTTGATCAGCCCCAGCATTTT
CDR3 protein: CASSLDEGVDQPQHF

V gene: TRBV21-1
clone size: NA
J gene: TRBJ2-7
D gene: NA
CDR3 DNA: TGTGCCAGCAGCAAAGTTGTGGAGTGGGTTACCTACGAGCAGTACTTC
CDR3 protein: CASSKVVEWVTYEQYF

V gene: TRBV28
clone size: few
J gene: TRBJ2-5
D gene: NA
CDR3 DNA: TGTGCCAGCAGTTCACGACAGGACCTCCAAGAGACCCAGTACTTC
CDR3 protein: CASSSRQDLQETQYF

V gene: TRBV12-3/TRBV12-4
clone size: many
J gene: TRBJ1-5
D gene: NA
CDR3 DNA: TGTGCCAGCAGGGGAAGTGTAAGCAATCAGCCCCAGCATTTT
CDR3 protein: CASRGSVSNQPQHF

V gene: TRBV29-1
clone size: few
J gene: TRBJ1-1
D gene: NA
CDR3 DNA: TGCAGCGTCCTCTTGGTCCAGGGGATCGGCACTGAAGCTTTCTTT
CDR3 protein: CSVLLVQGIGTEAFF

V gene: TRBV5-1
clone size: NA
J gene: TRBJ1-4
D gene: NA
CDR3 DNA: TGCGCCAGCAGCTTGGAAGGGTGGGAGAATGAAAAACTGTTTTTT
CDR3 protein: CASSLEGWENEKLFF

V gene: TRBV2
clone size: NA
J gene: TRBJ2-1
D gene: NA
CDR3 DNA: TGTGCCAGCAAGGGTGTGGATAATGAGCAGTTCTTC
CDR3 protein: CASKGVDNEQFF

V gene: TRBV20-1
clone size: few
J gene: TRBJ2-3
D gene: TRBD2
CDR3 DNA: TGCAGTGCCATCTCGGGACTAGCGGGGTTATACACAGATACGCAGTATTTT
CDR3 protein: CSAISGLAGLYTDTQYF

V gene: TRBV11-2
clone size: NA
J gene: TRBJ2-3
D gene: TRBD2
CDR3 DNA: TGTGCCAGCAGCACGGGACTAGCGGGGGACACAGATACGCAGTATTTT
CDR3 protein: CASSTGLAGDTDTQYF

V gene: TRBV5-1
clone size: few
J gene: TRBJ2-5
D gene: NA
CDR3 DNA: TGCGCCAGCAGCTTGGCCCCTGTACGGCCAGAAGAGACCCAGTACTTC
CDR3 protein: CASSLAPVRPEETQYF

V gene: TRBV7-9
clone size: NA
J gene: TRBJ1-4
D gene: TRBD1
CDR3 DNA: TGTGCCAGCAGCATCCGGGACAGGGGAGAAAAACTGTTTTTT
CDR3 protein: CASSIRDRGEKLFF

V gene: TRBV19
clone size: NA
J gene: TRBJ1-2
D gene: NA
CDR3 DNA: TGTGCCAGTGGGGTCGGGGTTAACTATGGCTACACCTTC
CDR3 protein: CASGVGVNYGYTF

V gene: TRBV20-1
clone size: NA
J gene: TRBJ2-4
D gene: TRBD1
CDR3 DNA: TGCAGTGCTCCAAATGACAGGGGAGACAAAAACATTCAGTACTTC
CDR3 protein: CSAPNDRGDKNIQYF

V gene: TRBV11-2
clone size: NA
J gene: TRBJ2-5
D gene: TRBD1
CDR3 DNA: TGTGCCAGCAGCTCAGGACAGGCCCAGTACTTC
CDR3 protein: CASSSGQAQYF

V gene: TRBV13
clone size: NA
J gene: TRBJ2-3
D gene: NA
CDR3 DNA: TGTGCCAGCAGCTTAAGGTGGCAGGGAAGGTCTACGCAGTATTTT
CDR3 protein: CASSLRWQGRSTQYF

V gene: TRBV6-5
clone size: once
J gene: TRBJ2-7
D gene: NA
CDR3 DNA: TGTGCCAGCAGGGGGGGCGCGGGGGTGACCTACGAGCAGTACTTC
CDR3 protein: CASRGGAGVTYEQYF

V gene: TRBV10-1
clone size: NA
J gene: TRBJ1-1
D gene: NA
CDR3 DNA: TGCGCCAGCAGTGAGTTCAGGGCGGTCACTGAAGCTTTCTTT
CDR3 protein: CASSEFRAVTEAFF

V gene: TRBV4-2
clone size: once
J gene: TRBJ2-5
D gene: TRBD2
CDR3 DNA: TGTGCCAGCAGCCAAGATAAGAGGTTAGCGGGGACCCAAGAGACCCAGTACTTC
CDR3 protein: CASSQDKRLAGTQETQYF

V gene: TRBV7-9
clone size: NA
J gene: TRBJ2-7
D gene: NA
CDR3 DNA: TGTGCCAGCAGCCACAGAGGGGTCTCCTACGAGCAGTACTTC
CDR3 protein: CASSHRGVSYEQYF

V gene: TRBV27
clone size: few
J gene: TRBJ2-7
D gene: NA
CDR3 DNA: TGTGCCAGCAGTTTATCGGCTCCCTACGAGCAGTACTTC
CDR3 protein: CASSLSAPYEQYF

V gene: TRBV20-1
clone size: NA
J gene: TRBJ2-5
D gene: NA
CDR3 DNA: TGCAGTGCTAGAGATTTAAGGGGCCAAGAGACCCAGTACTTC
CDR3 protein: CSARDLRGQETQYF

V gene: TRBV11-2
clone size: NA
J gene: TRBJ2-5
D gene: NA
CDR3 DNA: TGTGCCAGCAGCTTAGGTCGGCAGGCGGCGGGGTTGGCCCAGTACTTC
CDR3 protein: CASSLGRQAAGLAQYF

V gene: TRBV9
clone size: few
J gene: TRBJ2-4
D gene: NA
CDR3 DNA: TGTGCCAGCAGCGCCGACGACAGCCCTGAAAACATTCAGTACTTC
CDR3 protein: CASSADDSPENIQYF

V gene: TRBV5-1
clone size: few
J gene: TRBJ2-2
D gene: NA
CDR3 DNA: TGCGCCAGCAGCCCCCGGGGTCACGCGAACACCGGGGAGCTGTTTTTT
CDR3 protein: CASSPRGHANTGELFF

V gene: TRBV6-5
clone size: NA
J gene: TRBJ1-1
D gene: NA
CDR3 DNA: TGTGCCAGCATTAGACAGTGGAACACTGAAGCTTCCTTT
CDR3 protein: CASIRQWNTEASF

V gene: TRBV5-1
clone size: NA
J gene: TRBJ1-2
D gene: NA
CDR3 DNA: TGCGCCAGCAGCTTGGAAGGGACCTATGGCTACACCTTC
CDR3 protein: CASSLEGTYGYTF

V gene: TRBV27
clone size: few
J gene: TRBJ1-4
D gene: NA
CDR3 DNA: TGTGCCAGCAGTCAGTATGTAGCTAATGAAAAACTGTTTTTT
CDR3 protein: CASSQYVANEKLFF

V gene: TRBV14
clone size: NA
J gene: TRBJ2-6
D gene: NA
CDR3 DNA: TGTGCCAGCAGCGATGAAGCCCTGGGGGTTGGGGCCAACGTCCTGACTTTC
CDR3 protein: CASSDEALGVGANVLTF

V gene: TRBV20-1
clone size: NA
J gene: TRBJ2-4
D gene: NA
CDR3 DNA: TGCAGTGCTAGTTCTGGGGGCTCAAACATTCAGTACTTC
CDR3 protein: CSASSGGSNIQYF

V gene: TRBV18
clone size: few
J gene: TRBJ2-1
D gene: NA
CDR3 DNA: TGTGCCAGCTCACCACCTAGGGGTCCCTCCTACAATGAGCAGTTCTTC
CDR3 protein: CASSPPRGPSYNEQFF

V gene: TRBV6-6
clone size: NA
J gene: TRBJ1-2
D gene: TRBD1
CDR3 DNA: TGTGCCAGCAGTCAAAACAGGGGGCGCGATGGCTACACCTTC
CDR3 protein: CASSQNRGRDGYTF

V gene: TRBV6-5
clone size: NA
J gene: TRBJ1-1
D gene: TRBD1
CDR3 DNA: TGTGCCAGCAGTTTTGACAGGGACAGTTGGACTGAAGCTTTCTTT
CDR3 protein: CASSFDRDSWTEAFF

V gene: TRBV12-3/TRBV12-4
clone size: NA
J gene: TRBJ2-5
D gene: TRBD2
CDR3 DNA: TGTGCCAGCAGTTATGGAACTAGCGGGGTAGAGACCCAGTACTTC
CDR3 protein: CASSYGTSGVETQYF

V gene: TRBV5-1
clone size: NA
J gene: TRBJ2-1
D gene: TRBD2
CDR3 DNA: TGCGCCAGCAGCGTGCTAGCGGGGGGTGGGAATGGGCAGTTCTTC
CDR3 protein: CASSVLAGGGNGQFF

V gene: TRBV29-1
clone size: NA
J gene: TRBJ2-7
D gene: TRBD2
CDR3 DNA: TGCAGCGTTGTCTTGGTGAGACTAGCAGGGTACGAGCAGTACTTC
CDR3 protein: CSVVLVRLAGYEQYF

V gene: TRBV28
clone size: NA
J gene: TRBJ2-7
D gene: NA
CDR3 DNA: TGTGCCAGCAGTTCCCTACGGTACGAGCAGTACTTC
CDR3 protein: CASSSLRYEQYF

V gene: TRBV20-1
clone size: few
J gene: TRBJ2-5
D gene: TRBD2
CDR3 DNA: TGCAGTGCTAGACGTACTAGCGGGGGTGTGGAGACCCAGTACTTC
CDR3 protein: CSARRTSGGVETQYF

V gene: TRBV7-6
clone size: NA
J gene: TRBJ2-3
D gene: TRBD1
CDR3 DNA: TGTGCCAGCAGCTTAGGACAGGGGTATGCTGCGGATACGCAGTATTTT
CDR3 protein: CASSLGQGYAADTQYF

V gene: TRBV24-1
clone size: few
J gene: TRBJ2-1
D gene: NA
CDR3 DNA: TGTGCCACCAGTGATTTCGCGGGATGGCAGTTCTTC
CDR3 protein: CATSDFAGWQFF

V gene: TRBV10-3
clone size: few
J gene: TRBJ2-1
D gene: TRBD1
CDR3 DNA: TGTGCCATCAGTGGACAGGGGTCATACAATGAGCAGTTCTTC
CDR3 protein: CAISGQGSYNEQFF

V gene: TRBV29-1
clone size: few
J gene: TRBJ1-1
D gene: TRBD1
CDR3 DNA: TGCAGCGACCACAGGGGGCTGAACACTGAAGCTTTCTTT
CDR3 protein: CSDHRGLNTEAFF

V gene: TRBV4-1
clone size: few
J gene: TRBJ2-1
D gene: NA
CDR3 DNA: TGCGCCAGCAGCCAAGACTCGGGGAGGCGCAATGAGCAGTTCTTC
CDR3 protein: CASSQDSGRRNEQFF